The clone carrying this TCR beta chain was picked up one time. What it recognizes is unknown. V lost 2 bases and J lost 7; bases outside the gene matches: 6. There are 14 residues in the CDR3. In germline, CDR1 is SGHRS, CDR2 YFSETQ. These data are taken from a study of T cell responses to AZD1222 COVID-19 vaccine. Study-wide results and limits: Donors were mostly white British, more females; clonal diversity possibly underestimated. When two AZD1222 doses had been given, Spike-specific TCR breadth and depth rose.

Only in-frame clones appear in the TCRdb table, and some are missing; sequencing was by immunoSEQ multiplex PCR. Of 250,000 to 300,000 clones in the sample, about 94% are singletons; the top ten hold about 0.5%. The chain has TRBV5-1 and TRBJ2-1, with 7 nucleotides matching TRBD2. The source was peripheral blood, collected 28 days after the second AZD1222 dose. This clonotype was sampled from an adult who received the AZD1222 COVID-19 vaccine. CDR3 sequence: CASSLRLAANEQFF. DNA for the CDR3: TGCGCCAGCAGCTTAAGACTAGCCGCGAATGAGCAGTTCTTC.